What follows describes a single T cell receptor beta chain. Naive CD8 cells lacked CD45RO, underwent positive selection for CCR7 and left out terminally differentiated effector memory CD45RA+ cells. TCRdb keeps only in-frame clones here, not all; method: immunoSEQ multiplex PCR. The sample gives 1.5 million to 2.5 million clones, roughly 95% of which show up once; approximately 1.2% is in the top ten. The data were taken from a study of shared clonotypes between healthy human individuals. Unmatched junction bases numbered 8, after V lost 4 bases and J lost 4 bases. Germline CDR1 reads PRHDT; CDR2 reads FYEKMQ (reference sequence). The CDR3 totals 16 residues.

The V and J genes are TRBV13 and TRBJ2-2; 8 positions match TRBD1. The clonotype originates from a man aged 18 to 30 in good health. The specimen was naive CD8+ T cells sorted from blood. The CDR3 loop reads CASSSWTGFATGELFF. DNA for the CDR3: TGTGCCAGCAGCTCCTGGACAGGGTTTGCCACCGGGGAGCTGTTTTTT.